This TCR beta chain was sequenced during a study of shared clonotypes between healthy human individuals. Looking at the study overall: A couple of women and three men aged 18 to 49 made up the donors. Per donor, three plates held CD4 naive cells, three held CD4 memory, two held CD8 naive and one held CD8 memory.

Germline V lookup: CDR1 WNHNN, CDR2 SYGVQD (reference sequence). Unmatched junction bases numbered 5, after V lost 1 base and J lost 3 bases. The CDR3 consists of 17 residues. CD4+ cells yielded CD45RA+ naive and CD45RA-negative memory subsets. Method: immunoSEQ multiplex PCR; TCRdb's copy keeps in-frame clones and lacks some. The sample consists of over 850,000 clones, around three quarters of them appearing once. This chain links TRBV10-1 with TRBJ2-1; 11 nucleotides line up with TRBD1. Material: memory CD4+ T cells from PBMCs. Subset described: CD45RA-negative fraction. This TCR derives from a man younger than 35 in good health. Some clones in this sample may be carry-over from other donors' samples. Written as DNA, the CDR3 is TGCGCCAGCAGTGAGTTAGGGGGGACAGGGGGCTACAATGAGCAGTTCTTC. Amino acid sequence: CASSELGGTGGYNEQFF.